This is a list of T cell receptor beta chains from one sample in a study of blood T cell repertoires in COVID-19. Sequencing used immunoSEQ multiplex PCR; TCRdb keeps in-frame clones, though not all of them. Here the sample spans about 180,000 clones, about 90% being singletons. The sequencing input was PBMCs or T cells enriched from blood (not recorded which). The receptors stem from a human donor with acute COVID-19. The donor label of this sample is uncertain. The CDR3 runs from the conserved cysteine through the conserved F or W. A D gene is named only where the DNA matches it firmly. Part of the rows lack a size; the others show once, few, many or a class for expanded clones.

V gene: TRBV19; clone size: once; J gene: TRBJ1-2; D gene: TRBD1; CDR3 protein: CASSARAGRSDRGYGYTF; CDR3 DNA: TGTGCCAGTAGCGCGCGGGCCGGGCGTTCCGACAGGGGCTATGGCTACACCTTC
V gene: TRBV4-3; clone size: NA; J gene: TRBJ1-6; D gene: TRBD1; CDR3 protein: CASSQDRDRNSPLHF; CDR3 DNA: TGCGCCAGCAGCCAAGATCGGGACAGGAATTCACCCCTCCACTTT
V gene: TRBV6-4; clone size: once; J gene: TRBJ2-5; D gene: NA; CDR3 protein: CASSDSSGKTQYF; CDR3 DNA: TGTGCCAGCAGTGACTCTTCGGGGAAGACCCAGTACTTC
V gene: TRBV10-3; clone size: NA; J gene: TRBJ1-2; D gene: TRBD1; CDR3 protein: CAISLGQGRNYGYTF; CDR3 DNA: TGTGCCATCAGTCTAGGACAGGGAAGGAACTATGGCTACACCTTC
V gene: TRBV19; clone size: few; J gene: TRBJ2-7; D gene: NA; CDR3 protein: CASSPDRSSYEQYF; CDR3 DNA: TGTGCCAGTAGTCCTGACAGGAGCTCCTACGAGCAGTACTTC
V gene: TRBV29-1; clone size: NA; J gene: TRBJ1-3; D gene: NA; CDR3 protein: CSGGFGSGNTIYF; CDR3 DNA: TGCAGCGGTGGTTTCGGCTCTGGAAACACCATATATTTT
V gene: TRBV27; clone size: NA; J gene: TRBJ2-2; D gene: NA; CDR3 protein: CASSLDRGYTGELFF; CDR3 DNA: TGTGCCAGCAGTTTAGATAGGGGGTACACCGGGGAGCTGTTTTTT
V gene: TRBV6-5; clone size: NA; J gene: TRBJ2-3; D gene: TRBD2; CDR3 protein: CASQTSGGGDTQYF; CDR3 DNA: TGTGCCAGCCAGACTAGCGGGGGGGGCGATACGCAGTATTTT
V gene: TRBV6-6; clone size: NA; J gene: TRBJ1-1; D gene: NA; CDR3 protein: CASSLQTRPNTEAFF; CDR3 DNA: TGTGCCAGCAGTTTACAGACGAGACCAAACACTGAAGCTTTCTTT
V gene: TRBV3-1/TRBV3-2; clone size: NA; J gene: TRBJ2-7; D gene: NA; CDR3 protein: CASSLGLRGGQYF; CDR3 DNA: TGTGCCAGCAGCCTGGGGCTACGGGGAGGGCAGTACTTC
V gene: TRBV15; clone size: few; J gene: TRBJ1-1; D gene: NA; CDR3 protein: CATRRGDTEAFF; CDR3 DNA: TGTGCCACCAGGCGGGGAGACACTGAAGCTTTCTTT
V gene: TRBV25-1; clone size: NA; J gene: TRBJ1-4; D gene: TRBD1; CDR3 protein: CASSGYRGQDEKLFF; CDR3 DNA: TGTGCCAGCAGTGGTTACAGGGGGCAAGATGAAAAACTGTTTTTT
V gene: TRBV6-5; clone size: NA; J gene: TRBJ2-1; D gene: NA; CDR3 protein: CASSYSGHGNEQFF; CDR3 DNA: TGTGCCAGCAGTTACTCAGGTCACGGGAATGAGCAGTTCTTC
V gene: TRBV15; clone size: NA; J gene: TRBJ2-3; D gene: NA; CDR3 protein: CATSRQGSSDTQYF; CDR3 DNA: TGTGCCACCAGCAGACAGGGGAGCTCAGATACGCAGTATTTT
V gene: TRBV5-8; clone size: NA; J gene: TRBJ2-7; D gene: TRBD1; CDR3 protein: CASSFDRDPSYEQYF; CDR3 DNA: TGTGCCAGCAGCTTCGACAGGGACCCCTCCTACGAGCAGTACTTC
V gene: TRBV7-8; clone size: NA; J gene: TRBJ2-7; D gene: TRBD2; CDR3 protein: CASSLGLVPYEQYF; CDR3 DNA: TGTGCCAGCAGCCTAGGACTAGTGCCCTACGAGCAGTACTTC
V gene: TRBV7-8; clone size: NA; J gene: TRBJ1-2; D gene: NA; CDR3 protein: CASSLARRGSSTANYGYTF; CDR3 DNA: TGTGCCAGCAGCTTAGCGCGCAGGGGTAGCTCTACTGCTAACTATGGCTACACCTTC
V gene: TRBV30; clone size: NA; J gene: TRBJ1-1; D gene: NA; CDR3 protein: CASRQNTEAFF; CDR3 DNA: TGTGCCTCCCGACAGAACACTGAAGCTTTCTTT
V gene: TRBV6-2/TRBV6-3; clone size: NA; J gene: TRBJ2-7; D gene: TRBD2; CDR3 protein: CASSDAGVSYEQYF; CDR3 DNA: TGTGCCAGCAGTGACGCGGGGGTATCTTACGAGCAGTACTTC
V gene: TRBV9; clone size: NA; J gene: TRBJ1-2; D gene: NA; CDR3 protein: CASSVAGNGYTF; CDR3 DNA: TGTGCCAGCAGCGTGGCAGGGAATGGCTACACCTTC
V gene: TRBV5-1; clone size: NA; J gene: TRBJ1-1; D gene: TRBD1; CDR3 protein: CASSDGQGANEAFF; CDR3 DNA: TGCGCCAGCAGCGACGGACAGGGGGCCAATGAAGCTTTCTTT
V gene: TRBV29-1; clone size: NA; J gene: TRBJ2-7; D gene: TRBD1; CDR3 protein: CSVELGTGNGEQYF; CDR3 DNA: TGCAGCGTTGAACTGGGGACAGGTAACGGCGAGCAGTACTTC